The entry below gives a single T cell receptor (beta chain) sequence along with its context. V lost 5 bases to trimming and J lost 0 bases, with 13 bases between them. Germline CDR1 is SGHVS and CDR2 is FQNEAQ. The CDR3 extends over 15 amino acids. Repertoires were generated with immunoSEQ multiplex PCR, while TCRdb's copy carries only in-frame clones and drops some. The sample includes some 60,000 clones, about 92% of them seen just once. This record comes from a study of T cell changes during pregnancy in multiple sclerosis. The rearrangement links TRBV7-8 to TRBJ1-1; D gene uncertain. The sequences come from peripheral blood, collected in the first trimester of pregnancy. The clonotype was recovered from a female donor with multiple sclerosis, enrolled in a pregnancy study. The CDR3 DNA is TGTGCCAGCAGCGACCGGGGAGGGATGAACACTGAAGCTTTCTTT. This encodes CASSDRGGMNTEAFF.